This T cell receptor (beta chain) was recovered during a study of CD8+CD57+ T cells in acquired aplastic anemia. Overall study: Sorting CD4+ and CD8+ cells gave DNA averaging approximately 3 ug. Healthy CD8+ samples averaged around 10 million reads.

Study-level points and caveats: Patients and controls shared under 35 CD8+ CDR3 sequences, highly expressed in patients. Any difference that existed in CD8+ Simpson's diversity between patients and controls was not significant.

V lost 5 bases and J 5 bases, leaving 12 bases between the germline ends. There are 13 residues in the CDR3. Germline CDR1 reads KGHSH; CDR2 reads LQKENI. Genomic DNA, serving as template, underwent TCR beta VDJ and CDR3 profiling. TCRdb re-called the reads through MiXCR, storing one row per CDR3 protein. The data hold approximately 81,000 distinct CDR3 sequences, with 40% to 55% observed a single time. Details on this clonotype: Antigen: not known.

This sequence joins TRBV18 and TRBJ1-1; D not certain. Sequencing was performed on sorted CD4+, CD8+, or CD8+CD57+ T cells (not recorded which) from PBMCs. This clonotype originated in a human donor in good health, serving as a control. The CDR3 DNA reads TGTGCCAGCTCAGAAGAGGGAAGGACTGAAGCTTTCTTT. Translated: CASSEEGRTEAFF.